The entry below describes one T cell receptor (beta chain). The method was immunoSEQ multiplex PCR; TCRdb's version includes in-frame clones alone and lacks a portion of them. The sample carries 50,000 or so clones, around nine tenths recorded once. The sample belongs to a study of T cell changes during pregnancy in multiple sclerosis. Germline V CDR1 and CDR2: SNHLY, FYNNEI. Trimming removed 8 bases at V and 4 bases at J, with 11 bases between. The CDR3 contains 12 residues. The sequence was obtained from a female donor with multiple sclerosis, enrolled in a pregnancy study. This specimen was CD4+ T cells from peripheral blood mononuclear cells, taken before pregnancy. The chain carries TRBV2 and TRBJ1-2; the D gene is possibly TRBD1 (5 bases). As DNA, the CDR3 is TGTGCCAGCTGCAGGGTTATCTATGGCTACACCTTC. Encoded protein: CASCRVIYGYTF.